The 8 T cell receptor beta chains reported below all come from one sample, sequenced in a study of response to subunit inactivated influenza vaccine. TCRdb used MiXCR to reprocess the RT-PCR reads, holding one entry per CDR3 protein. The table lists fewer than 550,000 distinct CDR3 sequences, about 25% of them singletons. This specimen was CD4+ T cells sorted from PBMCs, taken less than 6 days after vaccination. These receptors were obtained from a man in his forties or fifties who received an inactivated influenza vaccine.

The CDR3, as DNA: TGCAGTGCTAGACCCTCGAGCGGGAGGGCCTGGTCTCGGGACGAGCAGTACTTC. It encodes CSARPSSGRAWSRDEQYF. The genes are TRBV20-1 and TRBJ2-7; 10 bases are shared with TRBD2. V dropped 2 bases and J dropped 5; count of bases not matched to a gene: 18. Germline lookup yields CDR1 DFQATT and CDR2 SNEGSKA (reference sequence). This CDR3 contains 18 residues.

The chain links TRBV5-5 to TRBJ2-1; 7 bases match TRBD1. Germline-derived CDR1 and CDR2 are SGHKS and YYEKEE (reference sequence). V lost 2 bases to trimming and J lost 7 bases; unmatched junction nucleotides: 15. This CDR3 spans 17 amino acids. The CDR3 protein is CASSFAWARQGRNEQFF. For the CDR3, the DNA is TGTGCCAGCAGCTTTGCTTGGGCGCGACAGGGAAGAAATGAGCAGTTCTTC.

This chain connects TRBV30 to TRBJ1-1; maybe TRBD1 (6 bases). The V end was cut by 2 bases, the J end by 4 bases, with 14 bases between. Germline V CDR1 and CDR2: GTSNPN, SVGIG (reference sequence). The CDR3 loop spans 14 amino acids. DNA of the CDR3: TGTGCCTGGAGTTTGGACAGAAGAAGCACTGAAGCTTTCTTT. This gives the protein CAWSLDRRSTEAFF.

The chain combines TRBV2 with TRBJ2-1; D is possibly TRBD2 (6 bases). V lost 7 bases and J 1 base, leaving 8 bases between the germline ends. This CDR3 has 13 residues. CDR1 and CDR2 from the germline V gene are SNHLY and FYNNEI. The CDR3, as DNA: TGTGCCAGCACCGCGGGATCCTACAATGAGCAGTTCTTC. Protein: CASTAGSYNEQFF. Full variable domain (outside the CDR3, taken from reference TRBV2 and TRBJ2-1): EPEVTQTPSHQVTQMGQEVILRCVPISNHLYFYWYRQILGQKVEFLVSFYNNEISEKSEIFDDQFSVERPDGSNFTLKIRSTKLEDSAMYFCASTAGSYNEQFFGPGTRLTVL.

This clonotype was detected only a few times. In nucleotides, the CDR3 is TGCGCCAGCAGCGTAGGACAGGGATTATACTCTGGGGCCAACGTCCTGACTTTC. Amino acids: CASSVGQGLYSGANVLTF. V gene TRBV5-1 combines with J gene TRBJ2-6, with TRBD1 matching 8 bases. Trimming removed 4 bases from V and 0 bases from J; junction bases left unmatched: 9. Germline V gene sequence: CDR1 SGHRS, CDR2 YFSETQ. The CDR3 loop spans 18 amino acids.

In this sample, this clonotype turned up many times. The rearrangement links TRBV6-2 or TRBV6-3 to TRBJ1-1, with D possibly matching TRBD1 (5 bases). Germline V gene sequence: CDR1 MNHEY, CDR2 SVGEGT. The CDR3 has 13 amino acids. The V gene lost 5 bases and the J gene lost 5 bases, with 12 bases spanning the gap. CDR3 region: CASSRGVGTEAFF. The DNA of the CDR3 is TGTGCCAGCAGTCGGGGGGTAGGGACTGAAGCTTTCTTT.

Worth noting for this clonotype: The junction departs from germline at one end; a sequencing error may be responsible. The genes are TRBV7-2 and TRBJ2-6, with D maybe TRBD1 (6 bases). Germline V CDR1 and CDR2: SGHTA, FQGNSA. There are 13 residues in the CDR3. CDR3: CASSFKGVNVLTF. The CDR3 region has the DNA TGTGCCAGCAGCTTCAAGGGGGTCAACGTCCTGACTTTC.

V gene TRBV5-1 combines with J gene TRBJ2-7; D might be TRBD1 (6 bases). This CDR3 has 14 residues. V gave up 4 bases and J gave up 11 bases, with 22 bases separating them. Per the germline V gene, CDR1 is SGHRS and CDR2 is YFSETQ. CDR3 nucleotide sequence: TGCGCCAGCAGCCCCTCTCCAGGGACAAACTTGGAGTACTTC. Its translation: CASSPSPGTNLEYF.